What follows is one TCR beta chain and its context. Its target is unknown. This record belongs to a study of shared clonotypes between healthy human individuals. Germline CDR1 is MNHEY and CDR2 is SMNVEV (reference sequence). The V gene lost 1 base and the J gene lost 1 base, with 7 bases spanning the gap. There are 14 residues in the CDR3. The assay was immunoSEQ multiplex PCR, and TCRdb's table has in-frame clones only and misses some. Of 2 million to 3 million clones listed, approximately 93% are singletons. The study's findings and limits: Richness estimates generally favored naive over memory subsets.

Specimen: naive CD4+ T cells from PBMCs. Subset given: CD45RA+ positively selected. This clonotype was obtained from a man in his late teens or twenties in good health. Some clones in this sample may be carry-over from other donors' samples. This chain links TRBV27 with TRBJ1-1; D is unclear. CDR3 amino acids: CASSLLGSNTEAFF. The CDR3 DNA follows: TGTGCCAGCAGTTTATTAGGCTCGAACACTGAAGCTTTCTTT.